This T cell receptor (beta chain) was recorded in a study of vaccination effects on CD4 cells after COVID-19. The CDR3 runs 15 residues. V was cut by 7 bases and J by 8 bases, with 20 bases left in between. Germline V gene lookup returns CDR1 LNHDA and CDR2 SQIVND (reference sequence). Worth noting for this clone: The antigen remains unidentified.

ViraFEST used viral peptide pools to expand antigen-specific CD4+ T cells before sequencing. Culturing for around eleven days preceded CD4+ T cell isolation. Recipients of the vaccine had no prior SARS-CoV-2 infection and negative nucleocapsid antibodies. The protocol was immunoSEQ multiplex PCR, while the TCRdb copy is restricted to in-frame clones and leaves out a portion. This table has tens of thousands of clones, around 70% appearing once. The TCR comes from a human donor who received a COVID-19 vaccine. The gene calls are TRBV19 and TRBJ1-4; maybe TRBD1 (6 bases). The specimen comprised CD4+ T cells from PBMCs cultured with SARS-CoV-2 spike peptides, sampled before COVID-19 vaccination. CDR3 protein: CASTARNRVGEKLFF. CDR3 bases: TGTGCCAGTACCGCCCGAAACAGGGTCGGGGAAAAACTGTTTTTT.